The clone carrying this TCR beta chain was detected a few times. Its antigen remains unknown. The CDR3 spans 17 residues. Germline assignment: CDR1 SEHNR and CDR2 FQNEAQ (reference sequence). Trimming at V came to 1 base and at J to 6 bases, leaving 12 bases not matched to a gene. Hyperthyroidism had been newly diagnosed in patients aged 18 to 65, and its duration was under 2 months. The source of the PBMCs was less than 12 ml of fresh peripheral blood. This specimen comes from a study of T cells in Graves' hyperthyroidism and ophthalmopathy. Regarding the study as a whole: Ophthalmopathy prediction by the model preceded onset by a median approximately 6.1 months.

Amplification of TCR beta CDR3 regions used RNA as the template. The study used the HTBI primer set for a first-round RT-PCR of the TCR CDR3. TCRdb passed the multiplex PCR reads through MiXCR, listing each CDR3 protein once. Here the sample spans some 600,000 distinct CDR3 sequences, approximately 15% being singletons. The source is a woman in her 30s with Graves' hyperthyroidism that later progressed to Graves' ophthalmopathy. The chain combines TRBV7-9 with TRBJ2-5, with 9 bases identical to TRBD2. Sequences were obtained from blood. The CDR3 loop reads CASSLVRAGGPGKTQYF. CDR3 DNA sequence: TGTGCCAGCAGCTTAGTTCGAGCGGGAGGCCCGGGGAAGACCCAGTACTTC. The complete variable domain, with remaining parts taken from reference TRBV7-9 and TRBJ2-5, reads DTGVSQNPRHKITKRGQNVTFRCDPISEHNRLYWYRQTLGQGPEFLTYFQNEAQLEKSRLLSDRFSAERPKGSFSTLEIQRTEQGDSAMYLCASSLVRAGGPGKTQYFGPGTRLLVL.